These T cell receptor beta chains were read from a single sample in a study of vaccination effects on CD4 cells after COVID-19. The assay was immunoSEQ multiplex PCR, and TCRdb's table has in-frame clones only and misses some. The sample lists tens of thousands of clones; approximately 80% were seen once. Their antigen targets remain unknown. The specimen was CD4+ T cells from PBMCs cultured without peptide, collected after COVID-19 vaccination. These receptors were taken from a human donor who received a COVID-19 vaccine. The CDR3 runs from the conserved cysteine through the conserved F or W. A D gene is named only where the DNA matches it firmly. Size tells how often a clone was seen (once, few, many) or the class of an expanded clone, and some rows leave it out.

D | size | J | V | DNA | CDR3
. | . | TRBJ2-5 | TRBV5-1 | TGCGCCAGCTTCCCTTCGCCCTCCCAAGAGACCCAGTACTTC | CASFPSPSQETQYF
. | . | TRBJ2-7 | TRBV6-1 | TGTGCCAGCAGTGAATTCGGGGTCGAGCAGTACTTC | CASSEFGVEQYF
. | . | TRBJ1-6 | TRBV5-5 | TGTGCCACCTCGACGGCAGGGGATAATTCACCCCTCCACTTT | CATSTAGDNSPLHF
. | . | TRBJ2-7 | TRBV20-1 | TGCAGTGCGACAGGACCCTACGAGCAGTACTTC | CSATGPYEQYF
. | . | TRBJ2-7 | TRBV6-1 | TGTGCCAGCAGTGAACGGTCAGGGTTGTTCTACGAGCAGTACTTC | CASSERSGLFYEQYF
TRBD1 | once | TRBJ2-3 | TRBV29-1 | TGCAGCGTTGACGCGGACAGGGCTCGCACAGATACGCAGTATTTT | CSVDADRARTDTQYF
. | . | TRBJ1-3 | TRBV10-3 | TGTGCCATCAGCAGAGAGGGGCGCTCTGGAAACACCATATATTTT | CAISREGRSGNTIYF
TRBD1 | few | TRBJ1-1 | TRBV12-3/TRBV12-4 | TGTGCCAGCAGTGCGGACAGGGTCAAAGCTTTCTTT | CASSADRVKAFF
. | . | TRBJ1-1 | TRBV2 | TGTGCCAGCAGTTATAGTCGACAGTCCGGAACTGAAGCTTTCTTT | CASSYSRQSGTEAFF
. | . | TRBJ1-3 | TRBV7-9 | TGTGCCAGCAGTCTCGTGGGAAACACCATATATTTT | CASSLVGNTIYF
. | . | TRBJ1-2 | TRBV5-5 | TGTGCCAGCAGCTTAGGGACATCGGCGACTGGCTACACCTTC | CASSLGTSATGYTF
TRBD1 | . | TRBJ2-1 | TRBV5-4 | TGTGCCAGCAGCTTTCCCGGGACAGGGGGTAATGAGCAGTTCTTC | CASSFPGTGGNEQFF
. | . | TRBJ2-1 | TRBV7-2 | TGTGCCAGCAGCCTGCCCACTAGGAATGAGCAGTTCTTC | CASSLPTRNEQFF
. | . | TRBJ1-2 | TRBV4-3 | TGCGCCAGCAGCCAAGATCGGGGGGGCTTCCTTAGGGGCTACACCTTC | CASSQDRGGFLRGYTF
TRBD2 | few | TRBJ2-7 | TRBV3-1/TRBV3-2 | TGTGCCAGCAGCCAAGGAGGGAGGGCCATCTACGAGCAGTACTTC | CASSQGGRAIYEQYF
TRBD2 | medium-sized | TRBJ2-7 | TRBV2 | TGTGCCAGCCGAAGGCGGGAGGCTGAATACGAGCAGTACTTC | CASRRREAEYEQYF
. | . | TRBJ1-2 | TRBV29-1 | TGCAGCGCACGTGCCTTGGGAGGAGATGGTGGCTACACCTTC | CSARALGGDGGYTF
. | . | TRBJ2-2 | TRBV3-1/TRBV3-2 | TGTGCCAGCAGCCATGAGCGGAACACCGGGGAGCTGTTTTTT | CASSHERNTGELFF
TRBD2 | few | TRBJ2-1 | TRBV6-5 | TGTGCCAGCAGTTACTTAGCGGGTGAGCAGTTCTTC | CASSYLAGEQFF
. | . | TRBJ2-7 | TRBV5-1 | TGCGCCAGCAGCAAACAGGGTCCCTCCGAGCAGTACTTC | CASSKQGPSEQYF
TRBD2 | . | TRBJ2-7 | TRBV14 | TGTGCCAGCAGCCAATACCTAGCGGGGACCTACGAGCAGTACTTC | CASSQYLAGTYEQYF
. | . | TRBJ2-7 | TRBV15 | TGTGCCACCAGCTCCCGACCCTACGAGCAGTACTTC | CATSSRPYEQYF
TRBD1 | many | TRBJ1-2 | TRBV19 | TGTGCCAGTAGTGCCAGGACAGGGTTGAGTGGCTACACCTTC | CASSARTGLSGYTF
. | . | TRBJ2-5 | TRBV18 | TGTGCCAGCTCACCACTGGACGCCACACCGTACCAAGAGACCCAGTACTTC | CASSPLDATPYQETQYF
TRBD1 | . | TRBJ2-1 | TRBV14 | TGTGCCAGCAGCCAACGTCAGGGGGCGGATAAGCAGTTCTTC | CASSQRQGADKQFF
TRBD1 | . | TRBJ2-7 | TRBV5-6 | TGTGCCAGCAGTCCGGACAGGGCTACCTACGAGCAGTACTTC | CASSPDRATYEQYF
. | . | TRBJ2-2 | TRBV19 | TGTGCCAGTAGTACCCATCCGGGACGGGCGAACACCGGGGAGCTGTTTTTT | CASSTHPGRANTGELFF
. | . | TRBJ1-5 | TRBV30 | TGTGCCTGGAGTGTAGTTGGACAGTTAAATCAGCCCCAGCATTTT | CAWSVVGQLNQPQHF
TRBD1 | . | TRBJ1-3 | TRBV7-9 | TGTGCCAGCAGCCTGGGACAGGGAAAGACAGGAAACACCATATATTTT | CASSLGQGKTGNTIYF
TRBD2 | few | TRBJ2-2 | TRBV2 | TGTGCCAGCAGTGACCTAGCGGGAGGGCTTCAGACCGGGGAGCTGTTTTTT | CASSDLAGGLQTGELFF
. | . | TRBJ1-2 | TRBV6-5 | TGTGCCAGCAGTCCTACAGGGAACTATGGCTACACCTTC | CASSPTGNYGYTF
TRBD1 | . | TRBJ2-7 | TRBV19 | TGTGCCAGTAGTAGGACAGGGACATACTACGAGCAGTACTTC | CASSRTGTYYEQYF
TRBD1 | . | TRBJ1-6 | TRBV5-8 | TGTGCCAGCAGCGGTGGACAGGGAGAATTTTCACCCCTCCACTTT | CASSGGQGEFSPLHF
. | few | TRBJ1-2 | TRBV24-1 | TGTGCCACCAGTGGGCAGGGGACCTTTTCGGGTTACACCTTC | CATSGQGTFSGYTF
. | few | TRBJ1-4 | TRBV5-6 | TGTGCCAGCAGCTTGGCCCCCAGGGTGGGCGAAAAACTGTTTTTT | CASSLAPRVGEKLFF
. | . | TRBJ1-3 | TRBV6-1 | TGTGCCAGCAGTGACGGTTTGGGTTACTCTGGAAACACCATATATTTT | CASSDGLGYSGNTIYF
. | . | TRBJ1-1 | TRBV7-2 | TGTGCCAGCAGCTCAGTGACCATCGGGCGGTCCGACCATCGAGCTTTCTTT | CASSSVTIGRSDHRAFF
. | . | TRBJ1-2 | TRBV11-2 | TGTGCCAGCAGCTCTCAGCGAGCTTATGGCTACACCTTC | CASSSQRAYGYTF
. | . | TRBJ1-2 | TRBV11-1 | TGTGCCAGCAGCCACCCGGGCCTTACAGGCTACACCTTC | CASSHPGLTGYTF
. | . | TRBJ2-3 | TRBV6-1 | TGTGCCAGCAGTGAATCCGGGTGGCGTACGCAGTATTTT | CASSESGWRTQYF
. | . | TRBJ1-2 | TRBV10-3 | TGTGCCATCAGTGAGGCCAACTATGGCTACACCTTC | CAISEANYGYTF
. | . | TRBJ1-6 | TRBV6-6 | TGTGCCAGCAGTTACATGACACCCCTCCACTTT | CASSYMTPLHF
. | . | TRBJ2-1 | TRBV5-5 | TGTGCCAGCAGCTTGGCCGTTGGGGAGCAGTTCTTC | CASSLAVGEQFF
. | . | TRBJ2-3 | TRBV12-5 | TGTGTTTTCCAAACAGGGTTGGATACGCAGTATTTT | CVFQTGLDTQYF
TRBD2 | . | TRBJ2-7 | TRBV7-2 | TGTGCCAGCAGCTTAGCGCCTAGCGGATCCGAGCAGTACTTC | CASSLAPSGSEQYF
. | . | TRBJ1-1 | TRBV11-2 | TGTGCCAGCAGCTTAGTCATGGGCAGGGTCACTGAAGCTTTCTTT | CASSLVMGRVTEAFF
. | . | TRBJ1-5 | TRBV5-6 | TGTGCCAGCAGCTTGCGAGGGGCGGTCCAGCCCCAGCATTTT | CASSLRGAVQPQHF
. | . | TRBJ2-1 | TRBV6-5 | TGTGCCAGCAGTTACTCAGGGGTTGGGAATGAGCAGTTCTTC | CASSYSGVGNEQFF
. | few | TRBJ1-5 | TRBV4-2 | TGTGCCAGCAGCCAAGATGCCGATCAGCCCCAGCATTTT | CASSQDADQPQHF
. | once | TRBJ2-3 | TRBV27 | TGTGCCAGCAGCCGTGATGACGGCCAGTACCTCACAGATACGCAGTATTTT | CASSRDDGQYLTDTQYF
. | . | TRBJ2-2 | TRBV5-4 | TGTGCCAGCAGCTCGTCTGACACCGGGGAGCTGTTTTTT | CASSSSDTGELFF